The sequence of this T cell receptor (beta chain) was determined in a study of shared clonotypes between healthy human individuals. Study results and limitations: Large depth notwithstanding, sorted-subset sequencing proved incomplete by rarefaction. Naive subsets generally had larger estimated richness than memory subsets. Among donors, clonotype sharing was expected to be affected by sequencing depth.

The table lists this clone with a count of one. Its antigen remains unknown. This CDR3 contains 13 residues. CDR1 is SGHTA, CDR2 FQGNSA, per germline. The V end was cut by 1 base, the J end by 3 bases, with 6 bases between. This table comes from immunoSEQ multiplex PCR, and its TCRdb copy is limited to in-frame clones, with some not included. Found here are about 2.3 million clones, 90% to 95% of them singletons; the top ten hold 0.35% to 0.45%. The chain links TRBV7-2 to TRBJ2-5, with no clear D. The origin of this receptor is a man between 18 and 35 years old in good health. Some clones in this sample may be carry-over from other donors' samples. The specimen sequenced was naive CD4+ T cells from PBMCs. Stated subset: CD45RA+ positively selected. This chain's CDR3 is CASSLEIEETQYF. The CDR3 nucleotides are TGTGCCAGCAGCTTAGAAATAGAAGAGACCCAGTACTTC.